This T cell receptor (beta chain) was retrieved from a study of shared clonotypes between healthy human individuals. As for the study in general: Aged 18 to 49, the donors were two women and a few men.

The germline CDR1 and CDR2 sequences are LGHNA and YSLEER. J gave up 0 bases and V 1 base, and 2 bases lay outside the gene matches. The CDR3 length is 16 residues. The naive CD8 population came from CD45RO-negative cells selected for CCR7, without terminally differentiated effector memory CD45RA+ cells. Profiling relied on immunoSEQ multiplex PCR, and the TCRdb table lists in-frame clones only, not all of them. The table includes some 2,000,000 clones, 85% to 95% detected once. Sequenced material: naive CD8+ T cells sorted from blood. V gene TRBV4-3 combines with J gene TRBJ2-1, with 8 positions matching TRBD1. The sequence derives from a man between 18 and 35 years old in good health. Written as DNA, the CDR3 is TGCGCCAGCAGCCAAGGGACAGGGCTCTCCTACAATGAGCAGTTCTTC. Protein sequence: CASSQGTGLSYNEQFF.